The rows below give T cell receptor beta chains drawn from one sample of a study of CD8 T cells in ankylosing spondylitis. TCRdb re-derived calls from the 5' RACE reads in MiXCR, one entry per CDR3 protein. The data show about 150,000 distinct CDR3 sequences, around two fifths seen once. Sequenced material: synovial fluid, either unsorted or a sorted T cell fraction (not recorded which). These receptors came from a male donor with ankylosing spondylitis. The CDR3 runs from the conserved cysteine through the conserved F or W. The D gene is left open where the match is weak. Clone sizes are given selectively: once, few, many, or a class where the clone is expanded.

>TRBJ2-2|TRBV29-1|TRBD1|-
TGCAGCGTTGGGGTCCGACGCAGGGGGCTCGACACCGGGGAGCTGTTTTTT
CSVGVRRRGLDTGELFF
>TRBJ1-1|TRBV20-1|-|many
TGCAGTGCTAGAAACCCGGACTTACCCACTGAAGCTTTCTTT
CSARNPDLPTEAFF
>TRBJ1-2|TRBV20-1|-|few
TGCAGTGCTGCGCCAAGGGTTTATGGCTACACCTTC
CSAAPRVYGYTF
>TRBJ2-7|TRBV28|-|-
TGTGCCAGCAGTTTTTTTTTGGGGACCCTCTCCTACGAGCAGTACTTC
CASSFFLGTLSYEQYF
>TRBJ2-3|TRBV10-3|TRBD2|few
TGTGCCATCAGTGAGCCAGCGCGGGGGGGCCCAGATACGCAGTATTTT
CAISEPARGGPDTQYF
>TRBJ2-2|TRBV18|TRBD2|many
TGTGCCAGCGGACTAGCGGGGAACACCGGGGAGCTGTTTTTT
CASGLAGNTGELFF
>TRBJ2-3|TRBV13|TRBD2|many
TGTGCCAGCAGCACCGGACTAGCGGGATACACAGATACGCAGTATTTT
CASSTGLAGYTDTQYF
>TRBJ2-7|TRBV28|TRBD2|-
TGTGCCAGCAGTTTTTCTGGGAGGGTGGGACTACCAACCTACGAGCAGTACTTC
CASSFSGRVGLPTYEQYF
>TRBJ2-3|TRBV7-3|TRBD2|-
TGTGCCAGCAGCCCAACGCTAGCGGGAAAGAAAGATACGCAGTATTTT
CASSPTLAGKKDTQYF
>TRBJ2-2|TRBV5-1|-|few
TGCGCCAGCAGCCAAACTAGATTCCCCGGGGAGCTGTTTTTT
CASSQTRFPGELFF
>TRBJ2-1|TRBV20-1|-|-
TGCAGTGCTAGAGATCCCTTACTAGTTTTCTTCACCTACTACAATGAGCAGTTCTTC
CSARDPLLVFFTYYNEQFF
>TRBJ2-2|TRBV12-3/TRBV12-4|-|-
TGTGCCAGCAGTTTATATCGGGACACGGACGGGGAGCTGTTTTTT
CASSLYRDTDGELFF
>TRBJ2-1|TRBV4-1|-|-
TGCGCCAGCAGCCAAGAGGGCTCCTACAATGAGCAGTTCTTC
CASSQEGSYNEQFF
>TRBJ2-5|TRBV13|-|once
TGTGCCAGCAGCTTTAGGACAAACCAAGAGACCCAGTACTTC
CASSFRTNQETQYF
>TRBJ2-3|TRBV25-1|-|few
TGTGCCAGCAGCCCCAGCCGTACTACGCAGTATTTT
CASSPSRTTQYF
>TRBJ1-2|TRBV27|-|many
TGTGCCAGCAGTACCTCGACAGGTTCTAACTATGGCTACACCTTC
CASSTSTGSNYGYTF
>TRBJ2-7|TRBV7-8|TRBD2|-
TGTGCCAGCAGCTCCGCGCCGGGACTAGCGGGAGGGCCCGTCTACTACGAGCAGTACTTC
CASSSAPGLAGGPVYYEQYF
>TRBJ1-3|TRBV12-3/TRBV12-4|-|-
TGTGCCAGCGACCCAGGGGTCGGAAACACCATATATTTT
CASDPGVGNTIYF
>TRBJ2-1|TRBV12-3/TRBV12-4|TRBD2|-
TGTGCCAGCAAACTAGCGAATTACAATGAGCAGTTCTTC
CASKLANYNEQFF
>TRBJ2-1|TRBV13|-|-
TGTGCCAGCAGCTTTGGTCGCACCTCCTACAATGAGCAGTTCTTC
CASSFGRTSYNEQFF
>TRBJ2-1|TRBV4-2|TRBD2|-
TGTGCCAGCAGCCCTGGACTAGTTCGGTTCTTC
CASSPGLVRFF
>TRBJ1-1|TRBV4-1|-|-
TGCGCCAGCAGCCAACGGACCCCGACAAGATATAACACTGAAGCTTTCTTT
CASSQRTPTRYNTEAFF
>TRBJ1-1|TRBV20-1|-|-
TGCAGTGCTAGAGATCCAGGGAGGAACACTGAAGCTTTCTTT
CSARDPGRNTEAFF
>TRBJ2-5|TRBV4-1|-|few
TGCGCCAGCAGCCTTTTAGGAGGAGCTCAAGAGACCCAGTACTTC
CASSLLGGAQETQYF